This T cell receptor (beta chain) was recorded in a study of graft-versus-host responses after intestinal transplantation. A note on this clone: Its antigen is still unknown.

Using immunoSEQ multiplex PCR, the repertoire was profiled, and TCRdb retains in-frame clones only, with some absent. The sample lists 85,000 to 100,000 clones, 85% to 95% occurring once. Germline values: CDR1 SGHVS, CDR2 FNYEAQ. Trimming took off 2 bases at V and 7 bases at J, with 3 bases between the two ends. CDR3 size: 11 residues. Study results and limitations: GvH clones turned up in recipient marrow; some had shown up first in ileum or blood. Peak levels of circulating GvH clones tracked with early post-transplant HvG declines.

The source was unstimulated CD4+ T cells sorted from spleen or lymph node cells, collected before transplant. This TCR came from a human donor who was the organ donor for an intestinal transplant. This chain connects TRBV7-6 to TRBJ2-1; D is uncertain. CDR3 loop: CASSLLNEQFF. Written as DNA, the CDR3 is TGTGCCAGCAGCTTACTAAATGAGCAGTTCTTC.